Listed below are T cell receptor beta chains from one sample, sequenced in a study of blood T cell repertoires in COVID-19. The assay was immunoSEQ multiplex PCR, and TCRdb's table has in-frame clones only and misses some. The sample has around 300,000 clones, roughly 89% seen once; the top ten hold approximately 1.5%. Sequenced input: PBMCs or T cells enriched from blood (not recorded which). These receptors all come from a woman aged 40 to 50 who had recovered from COVID-19. Each CDR3 is given without its conserved first and last residue. Rows give clone size only sometimes, using once, few, many, or a class for an expanded clone.

j_gene: TRBJ1-4
abundance: -
v_gene: TRBV5-1
len: 12
CDR3aa: ASSTGNGNEKLF

j_gene: TRBJ1-1
abundance: -
v_gene: TRBV7-9
len: 11
CDR3aa: ASSPYLLYEAF

j_gene: TRBJ1-6
abundance: -
v_gene: TRBV5-4
len: 12
CDR3aa: ASSRGTNNSPLH

j_gene: TRBJ2-7
abundance: -
v_gene: TRBV30
len: 11
CDR3aa: AWRRDSPYEQY

j_gene: TRBJ2-7
abundance: -
v_gene: TRBV2
len: 12
CDR3aa: ASSGNTPSNEQY

j_gene: TRBJ1-2
abundance: once
v_gene: TRBV7-2
len: 12
CDR3aa: ASSFYRGQDGYT

j_gene: TRBJ2-1
abundance: -
v_gene: TRBV2
len: 12
CDR3aa: ASHLLGGDNEQF

j_gene: TRBJ2-7
abundance: -
v_gene: TRBV12-3/TRBV12-4
len: 10
CDR3aa: ASKGGGGEQY

j_gene: TRBJ2-7
abundance: -
v_gene: TRBV28
len: 15
CDR3aa: ASSLVVSVGTSYEQY

j_gene: TRBJ2-7
abundance: once
v_gene: TRBV7-6
len: 11
CDR3aa: ASSFRSTYEQY

j_gene: TRBJ1-6
abundance: -
v_gene: TRBV5-1
len: 13
CDR3aa: ASSLEAGANSPLH

j_gene: TRBJ2-7
abundance: -
v_gene: TRBV10-3
len: 10
CDR3aa: AIGREAYEQY

j_gene: TRBJ1-2
abundance: -
v_gene: TRBV27
len: 12
CDR3aa: ASSKGQGGYGYT

j_gene: TRBJ1-5
abundance: -
v_gene: TRBV7-9
len: 12
CDR3aa: ASSLVGTAQPQH

j_gene: TRBJ2-5
abundance: -
v_gene: TRBV3-1/TRBV3-2
len: 16
CDR3aa: ASSQEGWASGAEETQY

j_gene: TRBJ2-3
abundance: -
v_gene: TRBV7-2
len: 11
CDR3aa: ASSRDRGETQY

j_gene: TRBJ1-1
abundance: -
v_gene: TRBV6-1
len: 12
CDR3aa: ASSDLGQATEAF

j_gene: TRBJ2-3
abundance: -
v_gene: TRBV2
len: 12
CDR3aa: ASSQGTATDTQY

j_gene: TRBJ2-5
abundance: -
v_gene: TRBV14
len: 13
CDR3aa: ASSQGRGGQETQY

j_gene: TRBJ2-1
abundance: -
v_gene: TRBV6-5
len: 13
CDR3aa: ASRPGTGSINEQF

j_gene: TRBJ2-3
abundance: -
v_gene: TRBV9
len: 14
CDR3aa: ASSTGLAGATDTQY

j_gene: TRBJ1-1
abundance: -
v_gene: TRBV6-6
len: 12
CDR3aa: ASSLRDPNTEAF

j_gene: TRBJ2-2
abundance: -
v_gene: TRBV10-2
len: 13
CDR3aa: ASSVTSGNTGELF

j_gene: TRBJ2-1
abundance: -
v_gene: TRBV4-1
len: 12
CDR3aa: ASSQGVTDRGKF

j_gene: TRBJ2-3
abundance: -
v_gene: TRBV24-1
len: 13
CDR3aa: ATSDRGVSGDTQY

j_gene: TRBJ1-1
abundance: -
v_gene: TRBV10-3
len: 12
CDR3aa: AARPGQGNTEAF

j_gene: TRBJ2-1
abundance: once
v_gene: TRBV9
len: 11
CDR3aa: ASSVAGGNEQF

j_gene: TRBJ2-7
abundance: -
v_gene: TRBV7-9
len: 13
CDR3aa: ASSLEGTGSYEQY

j_gene: TRBJ1-5
abundance: -
v_gene: TRBV6-1
len: 10
CDR3aa: ASSDVNQPQH

j_gene: TRBJ1-3
abundance: -
v_gene: TRBV9
len: 12
CDR3aa: ASSARVSGNTIY

j_gene: TRBJ2-2
abundance: -
v_gene: TRBV2
len: 11
CDR3aa: ATGQENTGELF

j_gene: TRBJ1-2
abundance: -
v_gene: TRBV5-1
len: 12
CDR3aa: ASSPGQGGYGYT